The 13 T cell receptor beta chains presented below share a single source sample, sequenced in a study of T cell changes during pregnancy in multiple sclerosis. TCRdb's table, derived via immunoSEQ multiplex PCR, lists solely in-frame clones and lacks some. The sample shows under 70,000 clones, roughly 94% of them seen only once. The specimen was CD8+ T cells from peripheral blood mononuclear cells, collected after pregnancy. These receptors came from a female donor with multiple sclerosis, enrolled in a pregnancy study.

The V gene is TRBV10-3, the J gene TRBJ2-7; perhaps TRBD1 as D (6 bases). The germline V gene has CDR1 ENHRY and CDR2 SYGVKD. The V and J ends lost 8 bases and 2 bases respectively, with 13 bases between them. CDR3 length equals 13 residues. The CDR3 protein is CAIGGEEPYEQYF. CDR3 nucleotides: TGTGCCATCGGGGGCGAAGAACCCTACGAGCAGTACTTC.

The chain employs TRBV7-6 and TRBJ2-7; D is perhaps TRBD2 (5 bases). V was cut by 1 base and J by 3 bases, with 16 bases left in between. The CDR3 runs to 16 residues. Germline loops: CDR1 SGHVS, CDR2 FNYEAQ. The CDR3 is CASSLEPPASSYEQYF. The CDR3 DNA reads as TGTGCCAGCAGCTTAGAGCCTCCGGCTAGCAGCTACGAGCAGTACTTC.

This clone was seen more than once but under ten times. The chain uses TRBV30 and TRBJ1-1; D is possibly TRBD1 (5 bases). Trimming took off 0 bases at V and 0 bases at J, with 11 bases between the two ends. Germline lookup yields CDR1 GTSNPN and CDR2 SVGIG (reference sequence). The CDR3 consists of 15 residues. The CDR3 nucleotides are TGTGCCTGGAGTGTACTTCAGGGCTTGAACACTGAAGCTTTCTTT. The encoded protein is CAWSVLQGLNTEAFF.

V and J are TRBV9 and TRBJ2-7; D may be TRBD2 (7 bases). V lost 4 bases to trimming and J lost 0 bases, with 14 bases between them. The germline V gene encodes CDR1 SGDLS and CDR2 YYNGEE. The CDR3 length is 15 residues. CDR3 DNA: TGTGCCAGCAGCCTGGGGGGCGGGAGCTCCTACGAGCAGTACTTC. Translation gives CASSLGGGSSYEQYF. The variable domain in full, completed from reference TRBV9 and TRBJ2-7, reads DSGVTQTPKHLITATGQRVTLRCSPRSGDLSVYWYQQSLDQGLQFLIQYYNGEERAKGNILERFSAQQFPDLHSELNLSSLELGDSALYFCASSLGGGSSYEQYFGPGTRLTVT.

V usage is TRBV2 and J usage is TRBJ1-1; no clear D gene. CDR1 is SNHLY and CDR2 is FYNNEI in the germline V gene. Trimming removed 4 bases from V and 0 bases from J, with 9 bases in between. The CDR3 has 14 amino acids. Written as DNA, the CDR3 is TGTGCCAGCAGTGGGGAGGTGATGAACACTGAAGCTTTCTTT. Translation gives CASSGEVMNTEAFF.

The chain links TRBV9 to TRBJ1-2, with D possibly matching TRBD1 (6 bases). Germline V gene data show CDR1 as SGDLS and CDR2 as YYNGEE. The CDR3 consists of 14 residues. V was pared by 4 bases and J by 6 bases, with 16 bases between. CDR3 amino acids: CASSPADRMDGYTF. As DNA, the CDR3 is TGTGCCAGCAGCCCGGCAGACAGGATGGATGGCTACACCTTC. The variable domain in full, completed from reference TRBV9 and TRBJ1-2, reads DSGVTQTPKHLITATGQRVTLRCSPRSGDLSVYWYQQSLDQGLQFLIQYYNGEERAKGNILERFSAQQFPDLHSELNLSSLELGDSALYFCASSPADRMDGYTFGSGTRLTVV.

The chain employs TRBV5-1 and TRBJ2-7, with D possibly matching TRBD2 (6 bases). CDR3 length: 15 residues. V lost 3 bases and J lost 0, with 13 bases in between. Germline V CDR1 and CDR2: SGHRS, YFSETQ. The CDR3 nucleotides read TGCGCCAGCAGCTGGACTACCGGAGGCTCCTACGAGCAGTACTTC. Amino acid sequence: CASSWTTGGSYEQYF.

CDR3 bases: TGCGCCAGCAGCGCGCCCCCCCCCTGGTTATCTAGCACAGATACGCAGTATTTT. It codes for CASSAPPPWLSSTDTQYF. This chain links TRBV5-1 with TRBJ2-3; no clear D gene. CDR1 SGHRS and CDR2 YFSETQ come from the germline V gene. CDR3 length equals 18 residues. V was pared by 4 bases and J by 0 bases, with 21 bases between.

This chain uses TRBV19 with TRBJ1-5; the match to TRBD1 covers 9 bases. CDR1 and CDR2 (germline): LNHDA, SQIVND (reference sequence). The V and J ends lost 7 bases and 7 bases, in that order; junction bases with no gene match: 11. The CDR3 is made up of 15 amino acids. CDR3 sequence (DNA): TGTGCCAGTAATTGGGGGACAGGGATGTGCCAGCCCCAGCATTTT. This encodes CASNWGTGMCQPQHF.

The chain is built from TRBV6-5 and TRBJ2-7, with 7 bases identical to TRBD1. V lost 6 bases to trimming and J lost 1 base; unmatched junction nucleotides: 9. Germline CDR1 reads MNHEY; CDR2 reads SVGAGI. The CDR3 is made up of 15 amino acids. The CDR3 loop is CASSQGDRGSYEQYF. CDR3 in DNA: TGTGCCAGCAGCCAGGGGGACAGAGGGTCCTACGAGCAGTACTTC.

The rearrangement links TRBV29-1 to TRBJ2-4; possibly TRBD2 for D (6 bases). The V gene lost 3 bases and the J gene lost 0 bases, with 12 bases spanning the gap. This CDR3 contains 15 residues. The germline CDR1 and CDR2 sequences are SQVTM and ANQGSEA. The CDR3 here is CSVDTGVLAKNIQYF. The CDR3 region has the DNA TGCAGCGTTGATACGGGGGTCTTAGCCAAAAACATTCAGTACTTC.

The chain combines TRBV27 with TRBJ1-5; no reliable D call. Germline V gene lookup returns CDR1 MNHEY and CDR2 SMNVEV (reference sequence). This CDR3 has 14 residues. V was shortened by 6 bases and J by 1 base, with 10 bases between the two germline ends. The CDR3 sequence is CASSLNPSNQPQHF. CDR3 DNA: TGTGCCAGCAGCCTAAACCCGAGCAATCAGCCCCAGCATTTT.

V and J are TRBV10-2 and TRBJ2-3; the D is unclear. V lost 0 bases and J lost 3, with 7 bases in between. The germline V gene has CDR1 WSHSY and CDR2 SAAADI. This CDR3 is built from 14 residues. The CDR3 DNA reads as TGCGCCAGCAGTGAGTCGATGCGGACAGATACGCAGTATTTT. Encoded protein: CASSESMRTDTQYF.